Shown below are 2 T cell receptor beta chains from a single sample sequenced in a study of cytomegalovirus exposure and HLA in healthy donors (dated 2017 in TCRdb). The library relied on the immunoSEQ multiplex PCR assay. For the multiplex PCR, a mixture combining 60 forward primers for TCR Vbeta segments and 13 reverse primers for TCR Jbeta segments was used. TCRdb took over this immuneACCESS table, retaining in-frame rearrangements with V and J assigned. Such tables are incomplete; in checked studies, under half of the missing clones stem from an unresolved V gene, and the remainder is unexplained. The sample table records 150,000 to 200,000 clones; around 68% of these occur just once. The top ten hold approximately 1.5% of the sample. Source material: PBMCs. Source of these receptors: a man in his forties or fifties in good health and CMV-seronegative.

This clone was detected a few times. The rearrangement uses TRBV7-9 and TRBJ2-7; possible D gene TRBD1, 5 bases. V was cut by 1 base and J by 5 bases, with 6 bases left in between. The length of the CDR3 is 12 residues. Germline loops: CDR1 SEHNR, CDR2 FQNEAQ (reference sequence). CDR3 region: CASSLVDNEQYF. DNA of the CDR3: TGTGCCAGCAGCTTAGTGGACAACGAGCAGTACTTC.

The DNA of the CDR3 is TGTGCCAGCAGCCCCCCGAGGGACAGGAGCTCCTACAATGAGCAGTTCTTC. It is translated as CASSPPRDRSSYNEQFF. The chain couples TRBV28 to TRBJ2-1; 8 bases are shared with TRBD1. This CDR3 comprises 17 residues. The germline gives CDR1 MDHEN, CDR2 SYDVKM. V shed 6 bases, J shed 0 bases, and the junction held 10 bases outside the gene matches. Using reference TRBV28 and TRBJ2-1 for the parts outside the CDR3, the full variable domain is DVKVTQSSRYLVKRTGEKVFLECVQDMDHENMFWYRQDPGLGLRLIYFSYDVKMKEKGDIPEGYSVSREKKERFSLILESASTNQTSMYLCASSPPRDRSSYNEQFFGPGTRLTVL.